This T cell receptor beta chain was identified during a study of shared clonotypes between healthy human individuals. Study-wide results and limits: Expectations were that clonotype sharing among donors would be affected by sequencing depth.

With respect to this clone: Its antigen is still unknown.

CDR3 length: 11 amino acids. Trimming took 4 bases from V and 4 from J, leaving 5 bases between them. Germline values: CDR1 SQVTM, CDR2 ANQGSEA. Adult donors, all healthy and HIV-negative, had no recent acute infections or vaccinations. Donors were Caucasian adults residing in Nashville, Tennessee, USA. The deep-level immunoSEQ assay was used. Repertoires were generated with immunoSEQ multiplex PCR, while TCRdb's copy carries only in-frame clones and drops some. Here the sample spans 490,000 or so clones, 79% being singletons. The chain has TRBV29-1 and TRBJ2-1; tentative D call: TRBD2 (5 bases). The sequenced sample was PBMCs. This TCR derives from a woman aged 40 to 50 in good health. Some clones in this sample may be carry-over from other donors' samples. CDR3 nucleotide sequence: TGCAGCGTTGGGAGGTACAATGAGCAGTTCTTC. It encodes CSVGRYNEQFF.